The sequence of this T cell receptor (beta chain) was determined in a study of CD8 T cells in Susac syndrome. About the research overall: Each patient with Susac syndrome, at the time of blood draw, was therapy-naive, on corticosteroids, or on intravenous immunoglobulin alone.

The V and J ends lost 6 bases and 0 bases, in that order; junction bases with no gene match: 2. The CDR3 runs to 13 residues. Germline lookup yields CDR1 DFQATT and CDR2 SNEGSKA (reference sequence). Sequencing of TCR beta was undertaken in CD8+ and CD4+ T cells derived from blood. After extraction with the RNeasy kit, roughly 0.5 to 1 ug of the RNA was reverse transcribed using random hexamers. TCRdb reanalysed the immunoSEQ multiplex PCR reads using MiXCR and keeps one entry per CDR3 protein. Counted here are about 240,000 distinct CDR3 sequences, 96% occurring once; the ten biggest clones make up 0.095% to 0.12%.

Material for sequencing was CD4+ T cells from PBMCs. V is TRBV20-1 and J is TRBJ2-4, with 7 bases identical to TRBD1. This TCR was recovered from a human donor with Susac syndrome. The CDR3 bases are TGCAGTGCAGGGGGCGAAGCCAAAAACATTCAGTACTTC. Translation: CSAGGEAKNIQYF.